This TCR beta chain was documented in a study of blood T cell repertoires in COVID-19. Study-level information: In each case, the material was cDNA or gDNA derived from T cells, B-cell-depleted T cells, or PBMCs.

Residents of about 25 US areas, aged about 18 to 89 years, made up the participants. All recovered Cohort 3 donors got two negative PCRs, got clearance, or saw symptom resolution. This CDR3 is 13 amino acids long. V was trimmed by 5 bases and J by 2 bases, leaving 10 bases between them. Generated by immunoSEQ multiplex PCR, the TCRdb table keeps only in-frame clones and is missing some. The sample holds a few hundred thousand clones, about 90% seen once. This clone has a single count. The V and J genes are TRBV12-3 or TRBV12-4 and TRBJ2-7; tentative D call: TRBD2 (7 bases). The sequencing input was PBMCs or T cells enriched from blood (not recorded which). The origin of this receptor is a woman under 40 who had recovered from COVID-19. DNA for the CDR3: TGTGCCAGCAGTCGGGGGGCTCCCTACGAGCAGTACTTC. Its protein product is CASSRGAPYEQYF.